This T cell receptor (beta chain) was identified in a study of a mutant IDH1 vaccine in newly diagnosed glioma. Study in general: Vaccinations, eight in total, occurred in weeks 1, 3, 5, 7, 11, 15, 19, 23. Among treated patients, roughly 60% were male and approximately 40% female, and mean age was around 40 years.

The study, taken as a whole, reports: Changes in the top peripheral T cell clonotypes seemingly had no bearing on pseudoprogression.

Time point indicated: week 23, last vaccination. The vaccine gave 300 ug of a 20-mer mutant IDH1 peptide subcutaneously per dose. Sequencing used immunoSEQ multiplex PCR; TCRdb keeps in-frame clones, though not all of them. Seen here are approximately 30,000 clones, 80% to 85% observed once, and the top ten hold approximately 17%. Of note for this clone: Its antigen is still unknown.

This CDR3 comprises 12 residues. Trimming took 7 bases from V and 0 from J, leaving 7 bases between them. The germline gives CDR1 SGHNT, CDR2 YENEEA. This chain uses TRBV11-3 with TRBJ2-7; D uncertain. This receptor was taken from a woman aged 30 to 39 with glioma. The specimen was PBMCs, collected from a glioma patient whose treatment included an IDH1 peptide vaccine. The CDR3 DNA reads TGTGCCAGCACTCCTTCCTCCTACGAGCAGTACTTC. It translates to CASTPSSYEQYF.